The 18 T cell receptor beta chains given below trace back to one sample, sequenced in a study of blood T cell repertoires in COVID-19. Method: immunoSEQ multiplex PCR; TCRdb's copy keeps in-frame clones and lacks some. Of 330,000 or so clones listed, approximately 89% are singletons. The material sequenced was peripheral blood. These receptors were taken from an older woman with COVID-19, enrolled during active disease.

The chain has TRBV7-9 and TRBJ1-1, with D hard to call. The V end was cut by 5 bases, the J end by 2 bases, with 6 bases between. Germline CDR1 is SEHNR and CDR2 is FQNEAQ (reference sequence). The CDR3 consists of 12 residues. CDR3 DNA: TGTGCCAGCAGCCGGGATAACACTGAAGCTTTCTTT. Amino acids: CASSRDNTEAFF.

The J gene is TRBJ1-6, the V gene TRBV5-1; the match to TRBD1 covers 8 bases. V shed 5 bases, J shed 8 bases, and the junction held 6 bases outside the gene matches. The CDR3 spans 14 residues. Germline-derived CDR1 and CDR2 are SGHRS and YFSETQ. CDR3 amino acids: CASRDRAGDSPLHF. CDR3 DNA sequence: TGCGCCAGCAGGGACAGGGCAGGGGATTCACCCCTCCACTTT. The full variable domain, its missing parts supplied by reference TRBV5-1 and TRBJ1-6, is KAGVTQTPRYLIKTRGQQVTLSCSPISGHRSVSWYQQTPGQGLQFLFEYFSETQRNKGNFPGRFSGRQFSNSRSEMNVSTLELGDSALYLCASRDRAGDSPLHFGNGTRLTVT.

The CDR3 DNA reads TGCGCCAGCAGCCAAGGAGACAGGGGGGGTGAAAAACTGTTTTTT. It yields the protein CASSQGDRGGEKLFF. The V and J genes are TRBV4-1 and TRBJ1-4, with 9 bases aligning to TRBD1. Germline CDR1 MGHRA, CDR2 YSYEKL. The V segment lost 1 base and the J segment 7 bases; nucleotides outside the gene matches: 4. This CDR3 is 15 amino acids long.

On this clone: The junction differs from germline at one of its ends, possibly a read error. Distinct nucleotide sequences in the sample also encode this CDR3. The chain employs TRBV4-1 and TRBJ2-7; D perhaps matches TRBD2 (7 bases). CDR1 is MGHRA and CDR2 is YSYEKL in the germline V gene. This CDR3 comprises 17 residues. CDR3: CASSQEYGGGALREQYF. CDR3 sequence (DNA): TGCGCCAGCAGTCAAGAATATGGAGGGGGGGCCCTCCGCGAGCAGTACTTC.

This sequence joins TRBV6-6 and TRBJ1-2; the match to TRBD1 covers 10 bases. There are 13 residues in the CDR3. Germline V gene data show CDR1 as MNHNY and CDR2 as SVGAGI (reference sequence). The trim removed 7 bases at V and 5 bases at J, leaving 4 bases unmatched. The CDR3 DNA reads TGTGCCAGCAAAGGGACAGGGGATTATGGCTACACCTTC. As protein: CASKGTGDYGYTF.

The V and J genes are TRBV25-1 and TRBJ1-1; D unclear. This CDR3 has 14 residues. Trimming took 2 bases from V and 1 from J, leaving 8 bases between them. Germline assignment: CDR1 MGHDK and CDR2 SYGVNS. CDR3 sequence (DNA): TGTGCCAGCAGTGAAACGACAAAGAACACTGAAGCTTTCTTT. This sequence encodes CASSETTKNTEAFF.

The V and J genes are TRBV15 and TRBJ2-3; the D is unclear. The CDR3 is made up of 15 amino acids. Germline CDR1 reads LNHNV; CDR2 reads YYDKDF (reference sequence). Trimming removed 0 bases from V and 0 bases from J, with 7 bases in between. The CDR3 region is CATSREGRSTDTQYF. The CDR3 DNA follows: TGTGCCACCAGCAGAGAGGGCAGAAGCACAGATACGCAGTATTTT.

This chain connects TRBV7-9 to TRBJ1-2, with 7 nucleotides matching TRBD1. Germline V CDR1 and CDR2: SEHNR, FQNEAQ (reference sequence). After removal of 2 bases from V and 5 bases from J, the junction contained 2 bases not matched to a gene. The CDR3 runs to 13 residues. CDR3 sequence (DNA): TGTGCCAGCAGCTTAACAGGGGAATATGGCTACACCTTC. This encodes CASSLTGEYGYTF.

This clone was counted a single time. V is TRBV27 and J is TRBJ1-4; no definite D call. The CDR3 is made up of 14 amino acids. Germline-derived CDR1 and CDR2 are MNHEY and SMNVEV (reference sequence). Between the trimmed V and J ends, which lost 4 bases and 2 bases, there was a span of 8 bases. The CDR3 coding sequence is TGTGCCAGCAGTTCTCCAGGCACTAATGAAAAACTGTTTTTT. Amino acids: CASSSPGTNEKLFF. Based on the CDR3 plus reference TRBV27 and TRBJ1-4, the full variable domain is EAQVTQNPRYLITVTGKKLTVTCSQNMNHEYMSWYRQDPGLGLRQIYYSMNVEVTDKGDVPEGYKVSRKEKRNFPLILESPSPNQTSLYFCASSSPGTNEKLFFGSGTQLSVL.

The chain employs TRBV29-1 and TRBJ1-2, with 7 bases lining up with TRBD1. Germline V gene data show CDR1 as SQVTM and CDR2 as ANQGSEA. The V and J ends lost 1 base and 4 bases, in that order; junction bases with no gene match: 9. This CDR3 has 15 residues. The CDR3: CSVEGTDRRGYGYTF. The CDR3 nucleotides are TGCAGCGTTGAAGGCACGGACAGGAGGGGCTATGGCTACACCTTC.

This chain uses TRBV11-1 with TRBJ2-3, with a possible D match to TRBD1 (6 bases). V was pared by 6 bases and J by 2 bases, with 12 bases between. The CDR3 runs to 14 residues. Germline V CDR1 and CDR2: SGHAT, FQDESV (reference sequence). The CDR3 loop reads CASSFGDTTDTQYF. CDR3 DNA: TGTGCCAGCAGTTTCGGGGACACCACAGATACGCAGTATTTT.

This chain uses TRBV24-1 with TRBJ1-2, with 7 positions matching TRBD1. The CDR3 is made up of 13 amino acids. CDR1 is KGHDR, CDR2 SFDVKD, per germline. V lost 4 bases and J lost 8; bases outside the gene matches: 6. The CDR3 sequence is CATSDPTGRGYTF. The CDR3 DNA follows: TGTGCCACCAGTGACCCGACAGGGAGAGGCTACACCTTC.

This clone was found once. This chain connects TRBV7-2 to TRBJ1-6; no firm D call. CDR3 length: 14 residues. Germline CDR1 SGHTA, CDR2 FQGNSA. V lost 2 bases and J lost 9, with 11 bases in between. The CDR3 is CASSLSHGVSPLHF. The CDR3 region has the DNA TGTGCCAGCAGCTTAAGTCACGGTGTTTCACCCCTCCACTTT.

The table lists this clone with a count of one. This chain links TRBV5-4 with TRBJ2-7, with 9 nucleotides matching TRBD2. Germline lookup yields CDR1 SGHNT and CDR2 YYREEE (reference sequence). The CDR3 is made up of 15 amino acids. Trimming at V came to 4 bases and at J to 2 bases, leaving 7 bases not matched to a gene. CDR3 bases: TGTGCCAGCAGCCTTTCGAGCGGGGGGCCCTACGAGCAGTACTTC. It codes for CASSLSSGGPYEQYF.

This chain uses TRBV5-1 with TRBJ1-3, with TRBD1 matching over 9 bases. The CDR3 totals 17 residues. V was clipped by 4 bases and J by 1 base; unmatched bases: 9. CDR1 is SGHRS, CDR2 YFSETQ, per germline. Here the CDR3 reads CASSTGTGSSSGNTIYF. The CDR3, as DNA: TGCGCCAGCAGCACCGGGACAGGGTCGTCATCTGGAAACACCATATATTTT.

The V gene is TRBV2, the J gene TRBJ1-2, with 8 bases lining up with TRBD1. The CDR3 is made up of 14 amino acids. Per the germline V gene, CDR1 is SNHLY and CDR2 is FYNNEI. V trimming: 4 bases; J trimming: 2 bases; junction bases outside the gene matches: 3. The CDR3, as DNA: TGTGCCAGCAGTGGGACAGGGATCAACTATGGCTACACCTTC. Translating gives CASSGTGINYGYTF.

This chain links TRBV4-2 with TRBJ2-1, with 8 positions matching TRBD1. The CDR3 contains 15 residues. V lost 1 base to trimming and J lost 4 bases; unmatched junction nucleotides: 3. CDR1 is LGHNA, CDR2 YNFKEQ, per germline. The CDR3 DNA reads as TGTGCCAGCAGCCAAGGGACAGGGATATACAATGAGCAGTTCTTC. The encoded protein is CASSQGTGIYNEQFF.

The CDR3 DNA is TGTGCCAGCAGTGAATCCCCCGACTCCCAAGAGACCCAGTACTTC. Translated, it gives CASSESPDSQETQYF. The chain recombines TRBV6-1 with TRBJ2-5; no clear D gene. The CDR3 is 15 residues long. Trimming shortened V by 2 bases and J by 1 base, and 11 bases separated the two germline ends. The germline V gene encodes CDR1 MNHNS and CDR2 SASEGT.